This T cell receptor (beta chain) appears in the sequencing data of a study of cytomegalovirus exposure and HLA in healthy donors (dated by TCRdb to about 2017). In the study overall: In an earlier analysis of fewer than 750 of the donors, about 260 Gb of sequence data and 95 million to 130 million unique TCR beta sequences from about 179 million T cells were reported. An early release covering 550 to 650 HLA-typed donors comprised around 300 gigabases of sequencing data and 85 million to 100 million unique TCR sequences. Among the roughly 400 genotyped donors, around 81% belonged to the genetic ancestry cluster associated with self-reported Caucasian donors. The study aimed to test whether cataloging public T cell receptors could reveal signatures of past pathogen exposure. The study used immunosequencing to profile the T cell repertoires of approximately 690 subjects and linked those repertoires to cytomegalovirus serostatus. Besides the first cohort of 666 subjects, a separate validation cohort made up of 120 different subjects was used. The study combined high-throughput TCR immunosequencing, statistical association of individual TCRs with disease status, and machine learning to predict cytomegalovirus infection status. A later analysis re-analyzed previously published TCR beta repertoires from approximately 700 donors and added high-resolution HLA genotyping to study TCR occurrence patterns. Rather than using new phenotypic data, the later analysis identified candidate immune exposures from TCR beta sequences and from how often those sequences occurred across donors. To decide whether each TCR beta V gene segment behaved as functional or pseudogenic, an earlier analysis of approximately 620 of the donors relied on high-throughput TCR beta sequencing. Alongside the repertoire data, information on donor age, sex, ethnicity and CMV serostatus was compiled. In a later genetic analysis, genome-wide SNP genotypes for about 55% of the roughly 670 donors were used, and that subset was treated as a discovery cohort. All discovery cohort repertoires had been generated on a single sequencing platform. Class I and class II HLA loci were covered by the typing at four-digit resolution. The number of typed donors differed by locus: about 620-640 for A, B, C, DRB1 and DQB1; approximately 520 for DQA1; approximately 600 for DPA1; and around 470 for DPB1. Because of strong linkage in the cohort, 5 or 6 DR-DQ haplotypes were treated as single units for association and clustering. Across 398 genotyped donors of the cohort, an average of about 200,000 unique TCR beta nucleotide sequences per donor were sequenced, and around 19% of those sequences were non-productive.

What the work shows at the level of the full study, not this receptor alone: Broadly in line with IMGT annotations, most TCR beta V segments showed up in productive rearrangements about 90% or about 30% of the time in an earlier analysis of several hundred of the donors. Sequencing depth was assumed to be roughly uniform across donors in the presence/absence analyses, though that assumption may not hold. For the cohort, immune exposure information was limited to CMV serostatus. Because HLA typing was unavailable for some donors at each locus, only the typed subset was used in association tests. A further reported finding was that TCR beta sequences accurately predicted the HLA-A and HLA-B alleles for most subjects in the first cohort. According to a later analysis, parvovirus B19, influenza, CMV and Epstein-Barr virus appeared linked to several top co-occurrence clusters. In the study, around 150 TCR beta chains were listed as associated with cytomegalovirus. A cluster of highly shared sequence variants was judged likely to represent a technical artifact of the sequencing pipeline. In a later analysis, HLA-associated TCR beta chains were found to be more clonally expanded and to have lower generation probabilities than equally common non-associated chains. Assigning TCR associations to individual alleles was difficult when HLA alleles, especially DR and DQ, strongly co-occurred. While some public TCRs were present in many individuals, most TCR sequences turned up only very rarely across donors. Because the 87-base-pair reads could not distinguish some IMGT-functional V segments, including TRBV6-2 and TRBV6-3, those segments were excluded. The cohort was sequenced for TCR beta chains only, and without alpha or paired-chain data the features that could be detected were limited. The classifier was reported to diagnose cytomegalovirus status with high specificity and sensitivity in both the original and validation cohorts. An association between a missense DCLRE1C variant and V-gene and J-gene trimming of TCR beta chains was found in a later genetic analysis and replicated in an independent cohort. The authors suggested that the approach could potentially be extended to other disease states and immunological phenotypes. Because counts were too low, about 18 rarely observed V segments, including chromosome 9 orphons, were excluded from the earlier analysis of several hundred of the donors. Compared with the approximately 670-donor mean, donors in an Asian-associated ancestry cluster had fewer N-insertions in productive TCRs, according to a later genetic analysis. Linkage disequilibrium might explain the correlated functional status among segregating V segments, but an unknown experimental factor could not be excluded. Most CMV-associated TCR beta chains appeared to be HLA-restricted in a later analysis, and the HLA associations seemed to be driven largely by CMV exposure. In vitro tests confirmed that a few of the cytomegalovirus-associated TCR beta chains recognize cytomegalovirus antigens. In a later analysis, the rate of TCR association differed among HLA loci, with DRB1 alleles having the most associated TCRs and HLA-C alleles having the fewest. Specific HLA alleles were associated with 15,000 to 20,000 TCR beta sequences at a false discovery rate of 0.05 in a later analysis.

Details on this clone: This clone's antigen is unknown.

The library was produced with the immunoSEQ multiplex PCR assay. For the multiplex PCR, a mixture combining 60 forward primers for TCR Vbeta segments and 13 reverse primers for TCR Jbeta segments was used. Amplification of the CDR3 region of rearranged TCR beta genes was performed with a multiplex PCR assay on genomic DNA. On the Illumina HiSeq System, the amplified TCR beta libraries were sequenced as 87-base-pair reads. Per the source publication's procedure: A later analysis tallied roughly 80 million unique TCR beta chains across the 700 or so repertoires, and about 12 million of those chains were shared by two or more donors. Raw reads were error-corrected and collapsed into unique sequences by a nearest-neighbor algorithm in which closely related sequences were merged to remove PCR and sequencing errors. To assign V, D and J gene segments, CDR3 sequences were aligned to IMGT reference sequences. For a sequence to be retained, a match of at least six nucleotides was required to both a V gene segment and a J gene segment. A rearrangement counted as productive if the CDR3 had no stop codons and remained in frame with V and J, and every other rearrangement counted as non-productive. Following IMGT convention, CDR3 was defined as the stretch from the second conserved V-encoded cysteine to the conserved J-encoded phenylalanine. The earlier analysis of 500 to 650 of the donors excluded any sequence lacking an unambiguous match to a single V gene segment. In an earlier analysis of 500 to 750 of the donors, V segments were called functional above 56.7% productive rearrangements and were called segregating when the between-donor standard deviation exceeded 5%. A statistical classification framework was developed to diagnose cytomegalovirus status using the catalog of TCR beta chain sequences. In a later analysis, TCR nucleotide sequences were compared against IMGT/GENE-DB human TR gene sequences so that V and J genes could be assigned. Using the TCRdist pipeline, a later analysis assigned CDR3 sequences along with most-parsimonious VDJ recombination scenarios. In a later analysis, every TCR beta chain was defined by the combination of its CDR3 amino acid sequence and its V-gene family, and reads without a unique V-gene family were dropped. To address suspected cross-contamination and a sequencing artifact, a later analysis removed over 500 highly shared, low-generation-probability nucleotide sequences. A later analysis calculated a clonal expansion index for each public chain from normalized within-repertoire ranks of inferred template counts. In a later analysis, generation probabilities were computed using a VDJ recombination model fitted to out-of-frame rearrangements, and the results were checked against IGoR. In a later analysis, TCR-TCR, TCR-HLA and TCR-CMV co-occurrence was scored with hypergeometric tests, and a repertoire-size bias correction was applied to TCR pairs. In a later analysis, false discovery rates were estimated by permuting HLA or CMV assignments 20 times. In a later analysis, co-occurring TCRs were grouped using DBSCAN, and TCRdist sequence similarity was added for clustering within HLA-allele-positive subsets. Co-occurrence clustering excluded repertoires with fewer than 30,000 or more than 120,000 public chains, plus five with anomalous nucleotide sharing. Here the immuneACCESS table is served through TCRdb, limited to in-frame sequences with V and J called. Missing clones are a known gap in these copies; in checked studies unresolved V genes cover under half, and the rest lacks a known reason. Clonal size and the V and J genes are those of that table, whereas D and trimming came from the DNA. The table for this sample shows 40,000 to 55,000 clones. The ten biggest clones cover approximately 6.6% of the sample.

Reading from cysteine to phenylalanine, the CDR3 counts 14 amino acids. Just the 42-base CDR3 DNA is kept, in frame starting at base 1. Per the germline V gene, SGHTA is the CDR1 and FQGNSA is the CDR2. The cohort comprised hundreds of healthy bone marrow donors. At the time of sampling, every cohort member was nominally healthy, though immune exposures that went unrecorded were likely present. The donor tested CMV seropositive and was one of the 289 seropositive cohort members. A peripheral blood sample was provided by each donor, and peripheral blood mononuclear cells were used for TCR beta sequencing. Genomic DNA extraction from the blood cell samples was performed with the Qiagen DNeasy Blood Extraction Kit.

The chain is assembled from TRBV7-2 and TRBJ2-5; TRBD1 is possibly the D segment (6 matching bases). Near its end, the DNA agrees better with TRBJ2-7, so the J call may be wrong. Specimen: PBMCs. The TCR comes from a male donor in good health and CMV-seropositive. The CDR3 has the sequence CASSPARGFHEQYF. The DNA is TGTGCCAGCAGCCCCGCTAGGGGGTTCCACGAGCAGTACTTC.